This T cell receptor (beta chain) was sequenced for a study of cytomegalovirus exposure and HLA in healthy donors. About the study: An earlier analysis identified more than 95 million unique TCR beta sequences in about 179 million T cells. Some 85 million unique TCRs, all from HLA-typed donors, were included in an early release of the data.

CDR3 size: 13 residues. V shed 3 bases and J 7 bases; nucleotides not matched to a gene: 2. Germline V gene sequence: CDR1 SNHLY, CDR2 FYNNEI. General study findings and limits: No immune exposure information besides CMV serostatus was available.

13 Jbeta primers and 60 Vbeta primers were used for the PCR. Clones were read by immunoSEQ multiplex PCR, and TCRdb kept only the in-frame ones, dropping some. The data show about 170,000 clones, 60% to 80% seen once. These donors, healthy bone marrow donors, were studied. A remark on this clone: Its antigen is unknown.

This sequence joins TRBV2 and TRBJ1-5, with TRBD1 matching over 8 bases. The sequencing sample was made of PBMCs. This TCR derives from a woman aged 45-59 years in good health and CMV-seropositive. The CDR3 region is CASSDPGGQPQHF. CDR3 coding DNA: TGTGCCAGCAGTGACCCAGGGGGCCAGCCCCAGCATTTT.